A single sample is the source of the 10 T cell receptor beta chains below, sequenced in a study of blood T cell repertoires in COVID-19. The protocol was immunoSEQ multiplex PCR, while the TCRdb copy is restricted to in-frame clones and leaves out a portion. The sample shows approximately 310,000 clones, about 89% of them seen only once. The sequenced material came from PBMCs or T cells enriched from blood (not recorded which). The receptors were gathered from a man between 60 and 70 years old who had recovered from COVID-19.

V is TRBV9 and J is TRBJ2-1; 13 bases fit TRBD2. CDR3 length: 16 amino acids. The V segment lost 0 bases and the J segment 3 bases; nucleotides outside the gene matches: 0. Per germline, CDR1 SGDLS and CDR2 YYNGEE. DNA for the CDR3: TGTGCCAGCAGCGTAGGGACTAGCGGGGGCTACAATGAGCAGTTCTTC. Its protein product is CASSVGTSGGYNEQFF.

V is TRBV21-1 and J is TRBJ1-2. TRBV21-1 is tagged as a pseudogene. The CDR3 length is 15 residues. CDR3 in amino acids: CASSTYGVIGYGYTF. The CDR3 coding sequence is TGTGCCAGCAGCACCTACGGAGTAATAGGCTATGGCTACACCTTC.

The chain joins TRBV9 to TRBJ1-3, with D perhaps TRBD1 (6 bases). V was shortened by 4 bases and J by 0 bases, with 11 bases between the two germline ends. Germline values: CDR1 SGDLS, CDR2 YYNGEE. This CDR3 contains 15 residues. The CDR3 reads CASSPAGASGNTIYF. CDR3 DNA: TGTGCCAGCAGCCCGGCGGGGGCCTCTGGAAACACCATATATTTT.

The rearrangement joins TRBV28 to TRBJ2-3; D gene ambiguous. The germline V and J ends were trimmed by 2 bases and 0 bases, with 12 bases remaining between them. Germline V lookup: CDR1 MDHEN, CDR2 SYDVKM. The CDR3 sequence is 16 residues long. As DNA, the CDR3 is TGTGCCAGCAGTTTAGTGGGCCAAACTAGCACAGATACGCAGTATTTT. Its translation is CASSLVGQTSTDTQYF.

CDR3 nucleotide sequence: TGCGCCAGCAGCGGTCCGGCGGGGGGCTTGTCCTACGAGCAGTACTTC. Translated, it gives CASSGPAGGLSYEQYF. V usage is TRBV4-1 and J usage is TRBJ2-7; 8 bases agree with TRBD2. Germline V CDR1 and CDR2: MGHRA, YSYEKL. The V gene end was trimmed by 5 bases and the J gene end by 1 base; junction bases not matched to a gene: 10. The CDR3 is made up of 16 amino acids.

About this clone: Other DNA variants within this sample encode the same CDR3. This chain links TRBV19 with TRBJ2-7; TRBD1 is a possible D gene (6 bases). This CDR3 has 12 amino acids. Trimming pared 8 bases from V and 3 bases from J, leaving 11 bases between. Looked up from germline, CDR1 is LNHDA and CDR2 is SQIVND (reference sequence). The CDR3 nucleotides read TGTGCCAGTTCATTACAGGGCTACGAGCAGTACTTC. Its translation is CASSLQGYEQYF.

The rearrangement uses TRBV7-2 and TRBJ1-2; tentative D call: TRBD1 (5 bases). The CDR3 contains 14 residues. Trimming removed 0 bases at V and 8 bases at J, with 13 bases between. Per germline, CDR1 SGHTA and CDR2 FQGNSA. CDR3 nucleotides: TGTGCCAGCAGCTTAGCGGGGGGGGTTTTGGGCTACACCTTC. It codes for CASSLAGGVLGYTF. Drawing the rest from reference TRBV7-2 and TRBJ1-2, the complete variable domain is GAGVSQSPSNKVTEKGKDVELRCDPISGHTALYWYRQSLGQGLEFLIYFQGNSAPDKSGLPSDRFSAERTGGSVSTLTIQRTQQEDSAVYLCASSLAGGVLGYTFGSGTRLTVV.

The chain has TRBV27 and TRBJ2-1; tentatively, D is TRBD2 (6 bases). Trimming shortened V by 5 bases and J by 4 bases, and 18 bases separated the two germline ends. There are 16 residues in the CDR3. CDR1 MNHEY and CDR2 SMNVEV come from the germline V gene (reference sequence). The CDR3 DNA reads TGTGCCAGCAGTGCCTTAGGAGCGGGTTTATACAATGAGCAGTTCTTC. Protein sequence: CASSALGAGLYNEQFF.

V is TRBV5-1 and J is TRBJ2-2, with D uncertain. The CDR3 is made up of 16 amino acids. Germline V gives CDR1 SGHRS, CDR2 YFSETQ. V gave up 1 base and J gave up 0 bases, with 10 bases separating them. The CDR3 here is CASSLRGLSNTGELFF. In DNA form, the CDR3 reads TGCGCCAGCAGCTTGCGTGGGCTTTCGAACACCGGGGAGCTGTTTTTT. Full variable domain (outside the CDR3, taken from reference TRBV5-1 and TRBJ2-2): KAGVTQTPRYLIKTRGQQVTLSCSPISGHRSVSWYQQTPGQGLQFLFEYFSETQRNKGNFPGRFSGRQFSNSRSEMNVSTLELGDSALYLCASSLRGLSNTGELFFGEGSRLTVL.

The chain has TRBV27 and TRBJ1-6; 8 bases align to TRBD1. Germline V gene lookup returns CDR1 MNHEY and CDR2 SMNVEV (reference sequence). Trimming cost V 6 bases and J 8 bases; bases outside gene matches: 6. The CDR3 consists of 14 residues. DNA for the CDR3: TGTGCCAGCAGGACCAGGGGGCAGGATTCACCCCTCCACTTT. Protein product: CASRTRGQDSPLHF.